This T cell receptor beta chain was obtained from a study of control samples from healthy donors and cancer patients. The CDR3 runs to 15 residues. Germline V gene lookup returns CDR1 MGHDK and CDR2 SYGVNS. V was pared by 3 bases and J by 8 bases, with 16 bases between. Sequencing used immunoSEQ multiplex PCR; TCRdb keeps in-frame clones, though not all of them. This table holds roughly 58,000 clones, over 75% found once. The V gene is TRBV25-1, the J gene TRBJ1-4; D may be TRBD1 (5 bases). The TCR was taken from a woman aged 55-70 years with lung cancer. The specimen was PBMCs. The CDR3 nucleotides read TGTGCCAGCAGTGACAGTCGAGCCTGGGGGGAAAAACTGTTTTTT. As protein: CASSDSRAWGEKLFF.